Listed below are T cell receptor beta chains from one sample, sequenced in a study of T cells after yellow fever vaccination. TCRdb re-analysed the 5' RACE reads in MiXCR, keeping a single row per CDR3 protein. The sample contains roughly 500,000 distinct CDR3 sequences, less than 20% of which appear only once. Material: PBMCs, obtained 15 days after the yellow fever booster vaccination. Receptors were obtained from a man aged 25 to 40 who received the YFV17D yellow fever vaccine. Each CDR3 is given without its conserved first and last residue.

CDR3aa	v_gene	j_gene
ASSLVEGRQPQH	TRBV7-2	TRBJ1-5
ATSREPSAVNTGELF	TRBV15	TRBJ2-2
ATSGVDRTDTQY	TRBV24-1	TRBJ2-3
ASSQEQGLFSYEQY	TRBV4-3	TRBJ2-7
ASSQGMSGWGYNEQF	TRBV14	TRBJ2-1
SAGSAATDTQY	TRBV29-1	TRBJ2-3
SAIAPQGDEQF	TRBV20-1	TRBJ2-1
ASSQGQGALGEQY	TRBV5-1	TRBJ2-7
ASSLWSGELF	TRBV27	TRBJ2-2
ASSLSGPRITDTQY	TRBV5-1	TRBJ2-3
ASSQDRGRLSTDTQY	TRBV4-1	TRBJ2-3
SARYRGSYEQY	TRBV20-1	TRBJ2-7
ASKASGEGEQF	TRBV6-6	TRBJ2-1
ASSTQGGIIVGDTQY	TRBV5-1	TRBJ2-3
ASKDISTDTQY	TRBV28	TRBJ2-3
ASSVGQGWSEQY	TRBV9	TRBJ2-7
ASSDGQGAKNIQY	TRBV7-2	TRBJ2-4
ASPRLAGVATQY	TRBV11-2	TRBJ2-3
SAPLAPSYEQY	TRBV20-1	TRBJ2-7
ASSLQGGTGEQF	TRBV7-9	TRBJ2-2
SATGTSGNPDTQY	TRBV20-1	TRBJ2-3
SVDRGYTGELF	TRBV29-1	TRBJ2-2
ASSLLAGGGGETQY	TRBV7-2	TRBJ2-5
ASSFLHKASGNFADTQY	TRBV12-3/TRBV12-4	TRBJ2-3
ASRSETETQY	TRBV12-3/TRBV12-4	TRBJ2-5
ASSQDLGQSYGYT	TRBV4-3	TRBJ1-2
ATQPQAGGIYNEQF	TRBV7-2	TRBJ2-1
ASSLNRELF	TRBV7-9	TRBJ2-2
ASSPGGLSNQPQH	TRBV7-9	TRBJ1-5
ASSLAISGANEQF	TRBV12-3/TRBV12-4	TRBJ2-1
SARRAGEETQY	TRBV20-1	TRBJ2-5
ASSEIPGLAGEGTDTQY	TRBV21-1	TRBJ2-3
SAVGQGVTF	TRBV20-1	TRBJ1-1
SALSRDRGTQPQH	TRBV20-1	TRBJ1-5
ASSFQGADTQY	TRBV12-3/TRBV12-4	TRBJ2-3
ASSPATGVSPLH	TRBV5-6	TRBJ1-6
ASSRRGRPYEQY	TRBV21-1	TRBJ2-7
ASTLAVNTEAF	TRBV7-2	TRBJ1-1
ASSFCLAGEVCNEQF	TRBV28	TRBJ2-1
ASGRGRGTDTQY	TRBV27	TRBJ2-3
ATSDGLGKNIQY	TRBV24-1	TRBJ2-4
ASSSLIAGGYQTQY	TRBV11-2	TRBJ2-5
ASSEWGQENNEQF	TRBV7-2	TRBJ2-1
ASSLDWETQY	TRBV14	TRBJ2-5
ASSLLTGSWDGELF	TRBV7-6	TRBJ2-2
ASSQSRTGSYNEQF	TRBV4-3	TRBJ2-1
SAEGGSDTQY	TRBV29-1	TRBJ2-3
ASSLELAGESDTQY	TRBV5-1	TRBJ2-3
ASSYTGGPPGGSQQF	TRBV6-5	TRBJ2-1
ASSWLGEQY	TRBV6-5	TRBJ2-7
AISERETQY	TRBV10-3	TRBJ2-5